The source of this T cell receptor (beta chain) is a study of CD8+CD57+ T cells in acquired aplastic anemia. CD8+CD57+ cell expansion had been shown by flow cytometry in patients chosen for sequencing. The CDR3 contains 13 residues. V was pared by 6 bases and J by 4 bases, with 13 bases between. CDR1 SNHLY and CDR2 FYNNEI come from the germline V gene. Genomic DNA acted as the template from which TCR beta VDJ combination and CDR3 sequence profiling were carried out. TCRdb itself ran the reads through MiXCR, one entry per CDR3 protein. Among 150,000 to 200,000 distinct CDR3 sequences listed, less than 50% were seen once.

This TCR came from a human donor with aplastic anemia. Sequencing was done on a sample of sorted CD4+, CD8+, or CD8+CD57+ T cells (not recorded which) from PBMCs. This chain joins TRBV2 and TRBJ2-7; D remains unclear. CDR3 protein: CASSELRRYEQYF. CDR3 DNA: TGTGCCAGCAGCGAATTGCGGAGATACGAGCAGTACTTC.